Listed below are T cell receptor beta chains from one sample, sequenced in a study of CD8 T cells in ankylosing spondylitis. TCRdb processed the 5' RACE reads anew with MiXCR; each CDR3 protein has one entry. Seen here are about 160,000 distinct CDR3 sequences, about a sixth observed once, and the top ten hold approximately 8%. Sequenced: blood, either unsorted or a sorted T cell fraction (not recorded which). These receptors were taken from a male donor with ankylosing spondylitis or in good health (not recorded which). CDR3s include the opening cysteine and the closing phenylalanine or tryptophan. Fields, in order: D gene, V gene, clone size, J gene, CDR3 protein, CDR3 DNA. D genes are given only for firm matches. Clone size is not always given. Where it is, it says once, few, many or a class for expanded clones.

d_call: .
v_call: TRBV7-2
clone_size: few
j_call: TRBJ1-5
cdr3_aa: CASSLDRALGQPQHF
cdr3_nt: TGTGCCAGCAGCTTAGATCGGGCTCTTGGTCAGCCCCAGCATTTT

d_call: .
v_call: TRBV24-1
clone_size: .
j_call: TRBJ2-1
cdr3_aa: CATSELAGKQFF
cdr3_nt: TGTGCCACCAGTGAGCTTGCAGGGAAGCAGTTCTTC

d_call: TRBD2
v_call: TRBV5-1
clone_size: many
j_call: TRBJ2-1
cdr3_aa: CASSLDSGRDNEQFF
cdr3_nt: TGCGCCAGCAGCTTAGATTCGGGGAGGGACAATGAGCAGTTCTTC

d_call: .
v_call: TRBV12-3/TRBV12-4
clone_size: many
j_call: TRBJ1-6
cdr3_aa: CASRGDIRNSPLHF
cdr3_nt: TGTGCCAGCAGGGGGGACATCCGTAATTCACCCCTCCACTTT

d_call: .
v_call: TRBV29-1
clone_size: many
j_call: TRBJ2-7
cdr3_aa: CSARSRLGANSYEQYF
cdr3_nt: TGCAGCGCCCGATCTAGGCTTGGCGCGAATTCCTACGAGCAGTACTTC

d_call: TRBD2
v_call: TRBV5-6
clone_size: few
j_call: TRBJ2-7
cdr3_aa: CASSRSGLAGTEQYF
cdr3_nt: TGTGCCAGCAGCCGATCCGGACTAGCGGGAACCGAGCAGTACTTC

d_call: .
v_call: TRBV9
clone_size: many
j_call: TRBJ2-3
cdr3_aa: CASSVDTSTDTQYF
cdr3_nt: TGTGCCAGCAGCGTAGACACAAGCACAGATACGCAGTATTTT

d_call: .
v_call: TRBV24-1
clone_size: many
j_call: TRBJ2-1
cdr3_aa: CATSDPDRRYNEQFF
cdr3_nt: TGTGCCACCAGTGATCCCGACAGGAGATACAATGAGCAGTTCTTC

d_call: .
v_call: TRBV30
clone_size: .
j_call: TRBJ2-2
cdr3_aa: CAWTGSNTGELFF
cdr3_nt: TGTGCCTGGACAGGATCGAACACCGGGGAGCTGTTTTTT

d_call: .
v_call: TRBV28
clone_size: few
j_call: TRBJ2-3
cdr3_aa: CASSRGSTSTDTQYF
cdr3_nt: TGTGCCAGTTCAAGGGGTTCCACTAGCACAGATACGCAGTATTTT

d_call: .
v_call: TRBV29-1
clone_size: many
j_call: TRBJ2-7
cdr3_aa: CSVEGAYEQYF
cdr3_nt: TGCAGCGTGGAGGGGGCCTACGAGCAGTACTTC

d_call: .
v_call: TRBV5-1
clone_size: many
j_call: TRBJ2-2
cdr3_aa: CASSLVRGPNTGELFF
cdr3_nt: TGCGCCAGCAGCTTGGTGCGCGGTCCGAACACCGGGGAGCTGTTTTTT

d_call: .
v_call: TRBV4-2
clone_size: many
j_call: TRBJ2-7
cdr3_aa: CASSEGGTYEQYF
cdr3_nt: TGTGCCAGCAGCGAAGGAGGGACCTACGAGCAGTACTTC

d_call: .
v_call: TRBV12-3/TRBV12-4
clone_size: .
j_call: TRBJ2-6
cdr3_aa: CASSQTSSGANVLTF
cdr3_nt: TGTGCCAGCAGTCAAACTTCGTCTGGGGCCAACGTCCTGACTTTC

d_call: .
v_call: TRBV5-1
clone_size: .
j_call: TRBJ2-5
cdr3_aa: CASSLVLQGETQYF
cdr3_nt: TGCGCCAGCAGCTTGGTACTACAAGGGGAGACCCAGTACTTC

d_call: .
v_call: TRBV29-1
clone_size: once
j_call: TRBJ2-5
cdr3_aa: CSVELVGTQYF
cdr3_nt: TGCAGCGTTGAATTGGTGGGGACCCAGTACTTC

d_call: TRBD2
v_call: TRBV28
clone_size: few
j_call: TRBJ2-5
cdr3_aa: CASSFSGNWQAQYF
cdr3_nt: TGTGCCAGCAGCTTTAGCGGGAACTGGCAGGCCCAGTACTTC

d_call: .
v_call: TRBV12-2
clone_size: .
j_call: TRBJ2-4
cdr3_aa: CASRSLESAKNIQYF
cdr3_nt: TGTGCAAGTCGCTCCCTAGAATCAGCCAAAAACATTCAGTACTTC

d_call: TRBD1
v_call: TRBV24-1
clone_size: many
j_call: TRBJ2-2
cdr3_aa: CATSRGQGSNTGELFF
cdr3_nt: TGTGCCACCAGTAGGGGACAGGGTTCGAACACCGGGGAGCTGTTTTTT

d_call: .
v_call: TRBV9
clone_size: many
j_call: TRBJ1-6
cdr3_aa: CASSGGDSPLHF
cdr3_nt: TGTGCCAGCAGCGGAGGTGATTCACCCCTCCACTTT

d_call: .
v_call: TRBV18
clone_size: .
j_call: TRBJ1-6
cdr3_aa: CATSPDNSPLHF
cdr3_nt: TGTGCCACGTCACCAGATAATTCACCCCTCCACTTT

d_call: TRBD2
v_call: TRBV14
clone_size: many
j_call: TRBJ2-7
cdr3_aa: CASSRTSGSRYEQYF
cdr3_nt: TGTGCCAGCAGCCGGACTAGCGGGAGTCGCTACGAGCAGTACTTC

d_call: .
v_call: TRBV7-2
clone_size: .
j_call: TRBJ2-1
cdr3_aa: CASSSKSGLSYNEQFF
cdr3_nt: TGTGCCAGCAGCTCCAAAAGTGGGCTCTCCTACAATGAGCAGTTCTTC

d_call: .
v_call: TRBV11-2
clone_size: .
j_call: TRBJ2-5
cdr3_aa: CASSLPGRTQETQYF
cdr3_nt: TGTGCCAGCAGCTTACCGGGTCGGACCCAAGAGACCCAGTACTTC

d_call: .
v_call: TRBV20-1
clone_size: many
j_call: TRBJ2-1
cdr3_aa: CSAEAGTLLNEQFF
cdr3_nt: TGCAGTGCCGAAGCCGGGACGTTACTCAATGAGCAGTTCTTC

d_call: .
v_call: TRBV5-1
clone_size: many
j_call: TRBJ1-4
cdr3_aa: CASSSGYVEKLFF
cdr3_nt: TGCGCCAGCAGCTCAGGCTATGTGGAAAAACTGTTTTTT